This section outlines one TCR beta chain sequence together with its context. This sample stems from a study of blood T cell repertoires in COVID-19. About the research overall: The United States, Italy and Spain were the sources of the acute and convalescent COVID-19 samples. PBMCs, B-cell-depleted T cells, or T cells provided the cDNA or gDNA that made up the material.

The table came from immunoSEQ multiplex PCR; TCRdb's copy has only in-frame clones and leaves some out. Among 200,000 to 250,000 clones listed, over 75% were seen once. CDR3 length equals 15 residues. The trim removed 2 bases at V and 4 bases at J, leaving 4 bases unmatched. Looked up from germline, CDR1 is SQVTM and CDR2 is ANQGSEA. Patients at the Seattle site were enrolled during active infection and followed longitudinally. The specimen sequenced was peripheral blood. The chain carries TRBV29-1 and TRBJ2-1; 11 bases agree with TRBD2. The clonotype originates from a man in his fifties with COVID-19, enrolled during active disease. CDR3 nucleotides: TGCAGCGTTGAATTGGGACTAGCGGCATACAATGAGCAGTTCTTC. Translation: CSVELGLAAYNEQFF.